Below are 25 T cell receptor beta chains sequenced from a single sample in a study of T cell repertoires in cytomegalovirus infection. TCRdb analysed the reads with MiXCR anew, one entry per CDR3 protein. Altogether 350,000 to 450,000 distinct CDR3 sequences are present, 15% to 20% being singletons, with the ten largest covering under 9%. Sequenced input: PBMCs. These receptors all stem from a human donor in good health (CMV status not recorded). Some clones in this sample may be carry-over from other donors' samples.

This rearrangement joins TRBV28 to TRBJ2-7; 9 positions match TRBD2. The germline gives CDR1 MDHEN, CDR2 SYDVKM. V lost 3 bases and J lost 1; bases outside the gene matches: 7. The CDR3 extends over 16 amino acids. CDR3 in amino acids: CASSFRLAVLSYEQYF. For the CDR3, the DNA is TGTGCCAGCAGTTTTAGACTAGCGGTCTTATCCTACGAGCAGTACTTC.

The sample holds a few counts of this clonotype. The chain recombines TRBV5-4 with TRBJ2-2, with 7 bases fitting TRBD1. The CDR3 length is 14 residues. Unmatched junction bases numbered 0, after V lost 3 bases and J lost 1 base. CDR1 is SGHNT and CDR2 is YYREEE in the germline V gene (reference sequence). The CDR3 here is CASSWTGNTGELFF. DNA for the CDR3: TGTGCCAGCAGCTGGACAGGGAACACCGGGGAGCTGTTTTTT.

This clonotype was observed at least ten times. J is TRBJ2-3 and V is TRBV11-2; 10 bases line up with TRBD2. Unmatched junction bases numbered 4, after V lost 0 bases and J lost 1 base. The CDR3 runs to 17 residues. The germline V gene has CDR1 SGHAT and CDR2 FQNNGV. The CDR3 reads CASSLEGLAARTDTQYF. The CDR3, as DNA: TGTGCCAGCAGCTTAGAAGGACTAGCGGCGCGCACAGATACGCAGTATTTT. Full variable domain (rest looked up from reference TRBV11-2 and TRBJ2-3): EAGVAQSPRYKIIEKRQSVAFWCNPISGHATLYWYQQILGQGPKLLIQFQNNGVVDDSQLPKDRFSAERLKGVDSTLKIQPAKLEDSAVYLCASSLEGLAARTDTQYFGPGTRLTVL.

The chain carries TRBV7-9 and TRBJ2-1, with D possibly matching TRBD1 (7 bases). V lost 0 bases and J lost 5, with 14 bases in between. The CDR3 length is 16 residues. Germline V gene data show CDR1 as SEHNR and CDR2 as FQNEAQ (reference sequence). The CDR3 region has the DNA TGTGCCAGCAGCTTAGCGGCCAGGGGGGATAACAATGAGCAGTTCTTC. Protein: CASSLAARGDNNEQFF.

The chain links TRBV4-3 to TRBJ2-2; D ambiguous. The V and J ends lost 1 base and 2 bases respectively, with 11 bases between them. This CDR3 is 16 amino acids long. The germline gives CDR1 LGHNA, CDR2 YSLEER. This CDR3 is CASSQAGRFNTGELFF. The DNA of the CDR3 is TGCGCCAGCAGCCAAGCAGGACGGTTCAACACCGGGGAGCTGTTTTTT.

In its sample, this clonotype was seen a few times. The gene calls are TRBV2 and TRBJ2-7; D possibly uses TRBD1 or TRBD2 (5 bases each). Trimming took off 6 bases at V and 4 bases at J, with 10 bases between the two ends. From germline, CDR1 is SNHLY and CDR2 FYNNEI. The CDR3 runs to 12 residues. The CDR3 bases are TGTGCCAGCAGGGATGGGGGATACGAGCAGTACTTC. Translating gives CASRDGGYEQYF.

The V and J genes are TRBV12-3 or TRBV12-4 and TRBJ1-1; D unresolved. This CDR3 region has 13 residues. Trimming stripped 2 bases from V and 5 bases from J, with 9 bases between. The CDR3 loop reads CASSLFLGTEAFF. For the CDR3, the DNA is TGTGCCAGCAGTTTATTTTTGGGGACTGAAGCTTTCTTT.

The sample holds a few counts of this clonotype. The chain has TRBV27 and TRBJ1-2; no reliable D call. This CDR3 contains 17 residues. Germline V gene sequence: CDR1 MNHEY, CDR2 SMNVEV (reference sequence). V dropped 3 bases and J dropped 6 bases, with 23 bases sitting between them. CDR3 in amino acids: CASSFPPMSAGFNGYTF. In nucleotides, the CDR3 is TGTGCCAGCAGTTTCCCTCCGATGTCCGCTGGGTTCAATGGCTACACCTTC.

This clonotype came up many times. The CDR3 loop reads CASSLWGQGDQPQHF. DNA for the CDR3: TGTGCCAGCAGCTTATGGGGACAGGGAGATCAGCCCCAGCATTTT. V gene TRBV7-2 combines with J gene TRBJ1-5; 9 bases fit TRBD1. The V gene end was trimmed by 2 bases and the J gene end by 5 bases; junction bases not matched to a gene: 4. Per the germline V gene, CDR1 is SGHTA and CDR2 is FQGNSA. The CDR3 totals 15 residues.

Ten or more counts support this clonotype. The chain couples TRBV7-8 to TRBJ2-7; D uncertain. The germline CDR1 and CDR2 sequences are SGHVS and FQNEAQ. CDR3 length: 15 residues. The V end lost 0 bases, the J end lost 3 bases, and 12 bases lay between the germline ends. The CDR3 region is CASSLALSYDYEQYF. The CDR3 DNA sequence: TGTGCCAGCAGCTTAGCGTTGTCCTACGACTACGAGCAGTACTTC.

The chain employs TRBV7-9 and TRBJ1-6; D ambiguous. The germline V gene encodes CDR1 SEHNR and CDR2 FQNEAQ (reference sequence). CDR3 length: 16 residues. The V and J ends lost 5 bases and 3 bases respectively, with 14 bases between them. Here the CDR3 DNA reads TGTGCCAGCAGCGCCGGCAGGTTTTACTATAATTCACCCCTCCACTTT. Its translation is CASSAGRFYYNSPLHF.

The J gene is TRBJ2-3, the V gene TRBV12-3 or TRBV12-4, with D perhaps matching TRBD2 (6 bases). The CDR3 spans 14 residues. Trimming shortened V by 6 bases and J by 2 bases, and 12 bases separated the two germline ends. CDR3 nucleotides: TGTGCCAGCAGGCAAGCGGGTAACACAGATACGCAGTATTTT. It specifies CASRQAGNTDTQYF.

This chain connects TRBV20-1 to TRBJ1-2; 7 bases align to TRBD1. J was trimmed by 8 bases and V by 5 bases; bases with no gene match: 14. Germline V gene sequence: CDR1 DFQATT, CDR2 SNEGSKA (reference sequence). There are 14 residues in the CDR3. CDR3 sequence: CSADERGQKRGYTF. CDR3 in DNA: TGCAGTGCTGACGAAAGGGGGCAGAAGAGGGGCTACACCTTC.

This clonotype was seen only a few times. This rearrangement joins TRBV2 to TRBJ1-6, with D possibly matching TRBD1 (6 bases). V dropped 6 bases and J dropped 4 bases, with 7 bases sitting between them. Germline V gives CDR1 SNHLY, CDR2 FYNNEI. The CDR3 is 13 amino acids. Written as DNA, the CDR3 is TGTGCCAGCAGGCAGGGGTATAATTCACCCCTCCACTTT. Protein sequence: CASRQGYNSPLHF.

The chain employs TRBV20-1 and TRBJ2-7; 8 bases match TRBD1. Trimming cost V 5 bases and J 4 bases; bases outside gene matches: 10. CDR1 and CDR2 from the germline V gene are DFQATT and SNEGSKA (reference sequence). This CDR3 has 14 amino acids. DNA of the CDR3: TGCAGTGCTGATGCAGGGGGCGAAGGGTACGAGCAGTACTTC. Protein: CSADAGGEGYEQYF.

This clonotype has at least ten counts. The gene calls are TRBV7-2 and TRBJ2-2, with TRBD2 matching over 8 bases. V shed 1 base, J shed 2 bases, and the junction held 6 bases outside the gene matches. The CDR3 covers 17 residues. The V gene's germline CDR1 is SGHTA and CDR2 FQGNSA. The CDR3: CASSLEILAVNTGELFF. CDR3 nucleotide sequence: TGTGCCAGCAGCTTAGAGATACTAGCGGTCAACACCGGGGAGCTGTTTTTT. Full variable domain (remainder filled in from reference TRBV7-2 and TRBJ2-2): GAGVSQSPSNKVTEKGKDVELRCDPISGHTALYWYRQSLGQGLEFLIYFQGNSAPDKSGLPSDRFSAERTGGSVSTLTIQRTQQEDSAVYLCASSLEILAVNTGELFFGEGSRLTVL.

This clonotype was found a few times. This chain uses TRBV6-1 with TRBJ1-2; TRBD1 agrees at 7 bases. The length of the CDR3 is 14 residues. The germline V gene encodes CDR1 MNHNS and CDR2 SASEGT. Losses at the gene ends were 10 bases for V and 0 bases for J; bases not matched to a gene: 8. The CDR3, as DNA: TGTGCCACTACCCCCGGGACAGCTAACTATGGCTACACCTTC. This gives the protein CATTPGTANYGYTF.

A few counts support this clonotype. J is TRBJ1-1 and V is TRBV6-2 or TRBV6-3; D is unresolved. The CDR3 runs 11 residues. Trimming left V 8 bases short and J 7 bases short, with 11 bases between. The germline V gene has CDR1 MNHEY and CDR2 SVGEGT. The CDR3 here is CASGRRIEAFF. The CDR3 coding sequence is TGTGCCAGCGGCCGCAGAATTGAAGCTTTCTTT.

The gene calls are TRBV23-1 and TRBJ2-2, with 8 bases matching TRBD2. TRBV23-1 is noted as an ORF with a role that remains uncertain. There are 17 residues in the CDR3. V was pared by 3 bases and J by 5 bases, with 11 bases of the junction left unmatched. The CDR3 nucleotides read TGCGCCAGCAGTCATAGGTTCCCTGCGGGGGGAACCGGGGAGCTGTTTTTT. Protein: CASSHRFPAGGTGELFF.

This chain connects TRBV6-1 to TRBJ2-1; a weak D match, TRBD2 (6 bases). V lost 8 bases, J lost 5 bases, and 13 bases lay in between. The CDR3 runs 13 residues. CDR1 and CDR2 from the germline V gene are MNHNS and SASEGT. The CDR3 loop reads CASWRDGDNEQFF. CDR3 sequence (DNA): TGTGCCAGCTGGCGGGACGGGGACAATGAGCAGTTCTTC.

Worth noting for this clonotype: A much larger clone differs from this one at a single base, so this may be a read error. The V call is TRBV11-3, the J call TRBJ2-3; D is possibly TRBD1 (5 bases). The germline gives CDR1 SGHNT, CDR2 YENEEA. CDR3 length: 14 residues. CDR3 loop: CASSPTVGTGTQYF. Here the CDR3 DNA reads TGTGCCAGCAGCCCGACGGTCGGCACAGGTACGCAGTATTTT.

This clonotype was detected many times. This sequence joins TRBV28 and TRBJ1-2, with 12 bases matching TRBD1. Per the germline V gene, CDR1 is MDHEN and CDR2 is SYDVKM. This CDR3 is built from 18 residues. J gave up 0 bases and V 5 bases, and 10 bases lay outside the gene matches. The CDR3 DNA follows: TGTGCCAGCAGTCCCCAGAGGGACAGGGGGCCCACTAACTATGGCTACACCTTC. Translating it yields CASSPQRDRGPTNYGYTF.

This clonotype turned up a few times. Without the conserved terminal phenylalanine or tryptophan, this CDR3 likely stems from a read error. The limits of the CDR3 on the DNA are not certain, so only TCRdb's listed CDR3 is given. The V and J genes are TRBV7-9 and TRBJ2-7; the table's D call, TRBD1, was not checked against the DNA. A total of 13 residues make up the CDR3, ends included. CDR1 SEHNR and CDR2 FQNEAQ come from the germline V gene (reference sequence). CDR3 loop: CASSAQDSRDVIR.

This clonotype came up a few times. The chain is built from TRBV20-1 and TRBJ1-6; D not certain. Trimming cost V 5 bases and J 7 bases, with 21 bases left between them. The CDR3 contains 16 residues. Germline loops: CDR1 DFQATT, CDR2 SNEGSKA (reference sequence). The CDR3 DNA reads TGCAGTGCTGAACGAGCCGGGCGGAGAGCGAATTCACCCCTCCACTTT. Its translation: CSAERAGRRANSPLHF.

This clonotype was counted ten times or more. V gene TRBV7-2 combines with J gene TRBJ1-3; D is undetermined. Trimming shortened V by 5 bases and J by 4 bases, and 12 bases separated the two germline ends. Germline CDR1 SGHTA, CDR2 FQGNSA. This CDR3 spans 14 amino acids. The chain's CDR3 is CASSQTDGGNTIYF. The CDR3 DNA reads TGTGCCAGCAGCCAGACGGACGGAGGAAACACCATATATTTT. Based on the CDR3 plus reference TRBV7-2 and TRBJ1-3, the full variable domain is GAGVSQSPSNKVTEKGKDVELRCDPISGHTALYWYRQSLGQGLEFLIYFQGNSAPDKSGLPSDRFSAERTGGSVSTLTIQRTQQEDSAVYLCASSQTDGGNTIYFGEGSWLTVV.